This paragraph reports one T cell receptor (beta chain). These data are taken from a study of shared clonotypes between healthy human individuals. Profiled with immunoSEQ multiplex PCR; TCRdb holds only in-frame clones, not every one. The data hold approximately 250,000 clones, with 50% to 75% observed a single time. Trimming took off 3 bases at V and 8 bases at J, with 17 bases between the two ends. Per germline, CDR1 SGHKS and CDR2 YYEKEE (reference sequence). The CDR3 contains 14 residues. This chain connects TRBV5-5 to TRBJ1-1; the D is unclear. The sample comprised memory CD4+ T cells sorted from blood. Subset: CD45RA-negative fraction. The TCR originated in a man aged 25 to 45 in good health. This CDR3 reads CASSSLGRGIEAFF. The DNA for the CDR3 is TGTGCCAGCAGCTCCCTCGGGCGCGGCATAGAAGCTTTCTTT.